Listed here are 18 T cell receptor beta chains from one sample, sequenced in a study of T cell changes during pregnancy in multiple sclerosis. Produced via immunoSEQ multiplex PCR; TCRdb's table is partial and in-frame only. The repertoire holds 44,000 or so clones, 85% to 90% seen once, with approximately 1.6% in the top ten. The material was peripheral blood, obtained in the first trimester of pregnancy. These receptors originate from a female donor in good health, enrolled as a control in a pregnancy study.

The chain employs TRBV19 and TRBJ2-6; D may be TRBD1 (5 bases). V was cut by 3 bases and J by 0 bases, with 21 bases left in between. Germline lookup yields CDR1 LNHDA and CDR2 SQIVND (reference sequence). The CDR3 consists of 20 residues. The CDR3 sequence is CASSILGDRQTDSGANVLTF. The CDR3 DNA sequence: TGTGCCAGTAGTATTTTAGGCGACAGACAAACCGACTCTGGGGCCAACGTCCTGACTTTC. The whole variable domain, filled in from reference TRBV19 and TRBJ2-6, reads DGGITQSPKYLFRKEGQNVTLSCEQNLNHDAMYWYRQDPGQGLRLIYYSQIVNDFQKGDIAEGYSVSREKKESFPLTVTSAQKNPTAFYLCASSILGDRQTDSGANVLTFGAGSRLTVL.

This clone was counted between two and nine times. This rearrangement joins TRBV28 to TRBJ1-1; the D is unclear. Germline CDR1 is MDHEN and CDR2 is SYDVKM. V lost 1 base and J 5 bases, leaving 14 bases between the germline ends. CDR3 length equals 15 residues. CDR3 region: CASSLFASPGTEAFF. The CDR3 DNA is TGTGCCAGCAGTTTATTCGCCTCCCCGGGTACTGAAGCTTTCTTT.

The genes are TRBV7-2 and TRBJ2-3; tentative D call: TRBD2 (5 bases). CDR1 is SGHTA and CDR2 is FQGNSA in the germline V gene. Trimming took off 5 bases at V and 4 bases at J, with 13 bases between the two ends. The CDR3 consists of 14 residues. The CDR3 nucleotides are TGTGCCAGCAGCCCGCGGGCGGGCGCAGATACGCAGTATTTT. The encoded protein is CASSPRAGADTQYF.

This clone came up a few times. The gene calls are TRBV19 and TRBJ2-7; the D gene is possibly TRBD2 (6 bases). V was trimmed by 4 bases and J by 3 bases, leaving 22 bases between them. Germline V gives CDR1 LNHDA, CDR2 SQIVND (reference sequence). The CDR3 extends over 17 amino acids. Here the CDR3 DNA reads TGTGCCAGTAGTACCAATTCCGGGGAGGACATCAACTACGAGCAGTACTTC. It translates to CASSTNSGEDINYEQYF.

The rearrangement joins TRBV5-6 to TRBJ1-1; the D is unclear. This CDR3 is built from 14 residues. V lost 0 bases, J lost 1 base, and 7 bases lay in between. Germline-derived CDR1 and CDR2 are SGHDT and YYEEEE. The CDR3 loop reads CASSLVAENTEAFF. The CDR3 nucleotides read TGTGCCAGCAGCTTGGTCGCGGAGAACACTGAAGCTTTCTTT. Based on the CDR3 plus reference TRBV5-6 and TRBJ1-1, the full variable domain is DAGVTQSPTHLIKTRGQQVTLRCSPKSGHDTVSWYQQALGQGPQFIFQYYEEEERQRGNFPDRFSGHQFPNYSSELNVNALLLGDSALYLCASSLVAENTEAFFGQGTRLTVV.

With regard to this clone: The junction departs from the called germline gene at one end, perhaps through a read error. V and J are TRBV7-7 and TRBJ2-1; 8 bases agree with TRBD1. The CDR3 is 15 residues long. The germline CDR1 and CDR2 sequences are SSHAT and FNYEAQ (reference sequence). The CDR3 region is CASSTGQENYNEQFF. The CDR3 DNA follows: TGTGCTAGCAGTACGGGACAGGAGAACTACAATGAGCAGTTCTTC.

The gene calls are TRBV28 and TRBJ2-7; tentatively, D is TRBD1 (6 bases). Germline CDR1 and CDR2: MDHEN and SYDVKM. With 10 bases removed from V and 0 bases from J, the gap between germline ends came to 22 bases. The CDR3 is 16 amino acids. The CDR3 sequence: CATETFRGSSSYEQYF. CDR3 sequence (DNA): TGTGCCACTGAAACCTTTAGGGGGTCAAGCTCCTACGAGCAGTACTTC.

V gene TRBV7-9 combines with J gene TRBJ1-1; 7 bases match TRBD1. The CDR3 covers 15 residues. Trimming took 1 base from V and 3 from J; bases not matched to a gene: 5. Germline values: CDR1 SEHNR, CDR2 FQNEAQ (reference sequence). CDR3 nucleotide sequence: TGTGCCAGCAGCTTAGGACAGGGAGGCGACACTGAAGCTTTCTTT. Translated, it gives CASSLGQGGDTEAFF.

The rearrangement uses TRBV6-1 and TRBJ1-5, with a tentative D call TRBD1 (5 bases). Between the trimmed V and J ends, which lost 6 bases and 6 bases, there was a span of 18 bases. The CDR3 has 15 residues. Germline loops: CDR1 MNHNS, CDR2 SASEGT. CDR3 loop: CASRRGGQGSQPQHF. The CDR3 bases are TGTGCCAGCAGAAGGGGTGGGCAGGGAAGTCAGCCCCAGCATTTT.

The chain combines TRBV11-2 with TRBJ2-6; D perhaps matches TRBD2 (6 bases). CDR1 is SGHAT, CDR2 FQNNGV, per germline. Trimming took off 1 base at V and 1 base at J, with 8 bases between the two ends. This CDR3 contains 16 residues. CDR3 nucleotide sequence: TGTGCCAGCAGCTTAGCGGGGGTTTCTGGGGCCAACGTCCTGACTTTC. It encodes CASSLAGVSGANVLTF.

This chain links TRBV28 with TRBJ2-7, with unresolved D. V was clipped by 5 bases and J by 5 bases, with 4 bases between them. The CDR3 has 10 amino acids. Per the germline V gene, CDR1 is MDHEN and CDR2 is SYDVKM. The CDR3 nucleotides read TGTGCCAGCAGTCGTCACGAGCAGTACTTC. It encodes CASSRHEQYF. The complete variable domain, with remaining parts taken from reference TRBV28 and TRBJ2-7, reads DVKVTQSSRYLVKRTGEKVFLECVQDMDHENMFWYRQDPGLGLRLIYFSYDVKMKEKGDIPEGYSVSREKKERFSLILESASTNQTSMYLCASSRHEQYFGPGTRLTVT.

The V gene is TRBV7-8, the J gene TRBJ2-7; D may be TRBD1 (6 bases). The V and J ends lost 3 bases and 7 bases respectively, with 16 bases between them. This CDR3 region has 14 residues. The germline V gene has CDR1 SGHVS and CDR2 FQNEAQ. CDR3 bases: TGTGCCAGCAGCTTTTCGACAGGTGATGGTGAGCAGTACTTC. Translated, it gives CASSFSTGDGEQYF.

V and J are TRBV6-4 and TRBJ1-1; D is ambiguous. Germline V lookup: CDR1 MRHNA, CDR2 SNTAGT. The CDR3 length is 14 residues. V gave up 2 bases and J gave up 1 base, with 8 bases separating them. The CDR3 DNA sequence: TGTGCCAGCAGTGACGCGGGGAGGAACACTGAAGCTTTCTTT. Protein: CASSDAGRNTEAFF.

The chain couples TRBV7-2 to TRBJ1-1; D not resolved. Germline V lookup: CDR1 SGHTA, CDR2 FQGNSA. Trimming cost V 3 bases and J 2 bases, with 13 bases left between them. The CDR3 covers 15 residues. The DNA for the CDR3 is TGTGCCAGCAGCTTGAATTCGGGGTTAAACACTGAAGCTTTCTTT. Protein sequence: CASSLNSGLNTEAFF.

This chain uses TRBV9 with TRBJ2-5; 12 nucleotides match TRBD1. CDR3 length equals 17 residues. V gave up 3 bases and J gave up 5 bases; unmatched junction bases: 11. Germline CDR1 and CDR2: SGDLS and YYNGEE. The CDR3 loop reads CASSGGGGDRGLETQYF. In nucleotides, the CDR3 is TGTGCCAGCAGCGGTGGGGGTGGGGACAGGGGGCTGGAGACCCAGTACTTC.

The chain couples TRBV5-1 to TRBJ2-7, with TRBD1 matching over 9 bases. Per the germline V gene, CDR1 is SGHRS and CDR2 is YFSETQ. CDR3 size: 14 residues. V trimming: 3 bases; J trimming: 6 bases; junction bases outside the gene matches: 7. The CDR3: CASSWGTGFGEQYF. The CDR3 bases are TGCGCCAGCAGCTGGGGGACAGGGTTCGGCGAGCAGTACTTC.

The CDR3 bases are TGTGCTAGCACACAGGGAGCCGGGGAGCTGTTTTTT. This sequence encodes CASTQGAGELFF. The rearrangement joins TRBV12-5 to TRBJ2-2; D possibly corresponds to TRBD1 (6 bases). The CDR3 contains 12 residues. Germline assignment: CDR1 LGHNT and CDR2 FRNRAP. The V end lost 9 bases, the J end lost 6 bases, and 11 bases lay between the germline ends.

CDR3 sequence reads: CASSGADKNYGYTF. The CDR3, as DNA: TGTGCCAGCAGCGGGGCGGACAAGAACTATGGCTACACCTTC. The chain couples TRBV7-9 to TRBJ1-2; D may be TRBD1 (5 bases). The germline V gene has CDR1 SEHNR and CDR2 FQNEAQ (reference sequence). This CDR3 contains 14 residues. V was clipped by 5 bases and J by 2 bases, with 12 bases between them.